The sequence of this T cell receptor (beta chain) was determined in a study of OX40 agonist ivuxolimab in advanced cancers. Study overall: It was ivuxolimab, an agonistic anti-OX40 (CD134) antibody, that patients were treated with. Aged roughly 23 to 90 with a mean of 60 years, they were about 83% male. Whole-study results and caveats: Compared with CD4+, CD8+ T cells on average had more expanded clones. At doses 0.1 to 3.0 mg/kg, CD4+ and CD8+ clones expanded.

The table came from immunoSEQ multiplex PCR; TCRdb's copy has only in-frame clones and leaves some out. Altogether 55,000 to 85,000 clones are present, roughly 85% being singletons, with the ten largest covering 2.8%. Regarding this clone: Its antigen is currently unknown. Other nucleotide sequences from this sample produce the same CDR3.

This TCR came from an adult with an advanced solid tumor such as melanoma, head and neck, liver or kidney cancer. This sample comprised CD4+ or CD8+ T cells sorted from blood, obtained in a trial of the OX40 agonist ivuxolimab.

The CDR3 loop reads CAWSVSRGETQYF. CDR3 bases: TGTGCCTGGAGTGTAAGCCGGGGGGAGACCCAGTACTTC. This chain links TRBV30 with TRBJ2-5, with D tentatively TRBD2 (6 bases). Germline loops: CDR1 GTSNPN, CDR2 SVGIG (reference sequence). V lost 0 bases, J lost 5 bases, and 10 bases lay in between. The CDR3 loop spans 13 amino acids.